This T cell receptor (beta chain) appears in the sequencing data of a study of OX40 agonist ivuxolimab in advanced cancers. Method: immunoSEQ multiplex PCR; TCRdb's copy keeps in-frame clones and lacks some. Of 43,000 or so clones listed, about 88% were seen once; the top ten hold approximately 1%. The receptor was derived from an adult with an advanced solid tumor such as melanoma, head and neck, liver or kidney cancer. Sequenced material: CD4+ or CD8+ T cells sorted from blood, taken in a trial of the OX40 agonist ivuxolimab.

In nucleotides, the CDR3 is TGTGCCAGCAGCGGAAGGGGGACCCAGTACTTC. As protein: CASSGRGTQYF. V gene TRBV5-6 combines with J gene TRBJ2-5; possibly TRBD1 for D (5 bases). Germline V lookup: CDR1 SGHDT, CDR2 YYEEEE. CDR3 size: 11 residues. With 4 bases removed from V and 7 bases from J, the gap between germline ends came to 8 bases. The entire variable domain, with the rest obtained from reference TRBV5-6 and TRBJ2-5, is as follows: DAGVTQSPTHLIKTRGQQVTLRCSPKSGHDTVSWYQQALGQGPQFIFQYYEEEERQRGNFPDRFSGHQFPNYSSELNVNALLLGDSALYLCASSGRGTQYFGPGTRLLVL.